This T cell receptor (beta chain) came from a study of T cell repertoires in cytomegalovirus infection. Across the study: A matching HLA type, together with CMV infection, was signaled by public TCR beta signatures. Study-level points and caveats: CMV-specific TCR beta clonotypes restricted by HLA-C dominated the ex vivo response.

The germline CDR1 and CDR2 sequences are MDHEN and SYDVKM. V shed 2 bases, J shed 4 bases, and the junction held 2 bases outside the gene matches. The CDR3 sequence is 15 residues long. One entry per CDR3 protein results from TCRdb running MiXCR on the reads. This sample has tens of thousands of distinct CDR3 sequences, with 3% to 4.5% found just once. This clonotype was recorded at least ten times. Its target is not known. Sequenced input: PBMCs. This receptor was taken from a human donor in good health (CMV status not recorded). Some clones in this sample may be carry-over from other donors' samples. The chain joins TRBV28 to TRBJ2-1; 10 nucleotides agree with TRBD2. The CDR3 DNA follows: TGTGCCAGCAGTTTACTAGCGGGAGTTTACAATGAGCAGTTCTTC. It codes for CASSLLAGVYNEQFF.